This T cell receptor (beta chain) was observed in a study of cytomegalovirus exposure and HLA in healthy donors. Study-wide results and limits: TRBV6-2, TRBV6-3 and some other V segments were excluded as indistinguishable. Rare TCR sequences dominated, though some public TCRs recurred in many donors. Listed as cytomegalovirus-associated were roughly 180 TCR beta chains. Accurate predictions that matched the HLA-A and HLA-B alleles of most subjects were reportedly made from TCR beta sequences.

Primers for the PCR totalled 60 Vbeta and 13 Jbeta. Generated by immunoSEQ multiplex PCR, the TCRdb table keeps only in-frame clones and is missing some. The data show over 250,000 clones, with 86% seen just once and 3.5% to 4% held by the top ten. CDR3 length: 15 residues. Looked up from germline, CDR1 is MDHEN and CDR2 is SYDVKM. Details on this clone: Antigen specificity is unknown.

This clonotype originated in a man in his forties in good health and CMV-seropositive. This chain links TRBV28 with TRBJ2-5; TRBD2 aligns across 8 bases. TRBJ2-7 explains the end of the DNA better; the J call may be wrong. Sequencing used PBMCs. CDR3 sequence reads: CASSLVAGLAYEQYF. As DNA, the CDR3 is TGTGCCAGCAGTTTAGTAGCGGGATTGGCCTACGAGCAGTACTTC.